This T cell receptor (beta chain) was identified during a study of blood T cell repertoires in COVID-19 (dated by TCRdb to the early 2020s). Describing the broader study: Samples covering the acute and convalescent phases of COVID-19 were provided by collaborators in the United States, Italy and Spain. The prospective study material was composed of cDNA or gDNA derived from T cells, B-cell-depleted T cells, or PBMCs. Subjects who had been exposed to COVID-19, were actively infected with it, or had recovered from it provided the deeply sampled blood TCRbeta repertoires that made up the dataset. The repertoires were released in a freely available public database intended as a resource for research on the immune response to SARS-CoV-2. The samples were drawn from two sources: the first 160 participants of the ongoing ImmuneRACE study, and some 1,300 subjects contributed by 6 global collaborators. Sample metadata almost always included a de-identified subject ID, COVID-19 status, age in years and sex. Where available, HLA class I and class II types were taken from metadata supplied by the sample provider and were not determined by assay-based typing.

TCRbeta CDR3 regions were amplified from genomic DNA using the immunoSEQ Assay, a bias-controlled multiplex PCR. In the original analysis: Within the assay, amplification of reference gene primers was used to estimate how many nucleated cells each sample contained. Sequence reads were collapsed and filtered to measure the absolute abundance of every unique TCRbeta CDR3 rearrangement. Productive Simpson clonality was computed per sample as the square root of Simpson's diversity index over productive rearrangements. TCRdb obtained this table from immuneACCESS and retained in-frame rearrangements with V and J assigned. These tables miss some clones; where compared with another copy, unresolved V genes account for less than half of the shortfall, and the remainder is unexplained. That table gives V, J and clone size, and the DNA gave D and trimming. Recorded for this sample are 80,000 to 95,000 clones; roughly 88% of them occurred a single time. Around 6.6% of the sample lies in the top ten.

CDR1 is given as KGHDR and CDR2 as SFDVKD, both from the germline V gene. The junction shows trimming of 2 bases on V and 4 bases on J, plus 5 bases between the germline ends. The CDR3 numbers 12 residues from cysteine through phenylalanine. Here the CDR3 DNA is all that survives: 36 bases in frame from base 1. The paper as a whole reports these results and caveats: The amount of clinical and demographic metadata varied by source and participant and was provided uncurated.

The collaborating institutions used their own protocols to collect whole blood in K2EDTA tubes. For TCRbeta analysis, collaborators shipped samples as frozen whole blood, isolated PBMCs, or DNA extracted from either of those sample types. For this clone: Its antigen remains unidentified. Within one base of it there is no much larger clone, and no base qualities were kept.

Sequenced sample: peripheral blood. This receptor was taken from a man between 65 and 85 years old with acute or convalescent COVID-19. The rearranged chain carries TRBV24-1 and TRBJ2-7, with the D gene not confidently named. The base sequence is TGTGCCACCAGTGATTCTCAGTACGAGCAGTACTTC. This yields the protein CATSDSQYEQYF.